This T cell receptor beta chain came from a study of tumor-infiltrating lymphocytes in primary liver carcinoma. Unsorted bulk tissue, about 18-32 mg of it, served as the source for co-extraction of RNA and DNA. This clonotype was observed once. At one end, the junction sequence differs from germline, possibly due to a read error. Germline values: CDR1 GTSNPN, CDR2 SVGIG (reference sequence). The CDR3 consists of 12 residues. TCR beta cDNA was prepared out of around 460 ng total RNA by means of a constant-region primer. What produced the TCR beta libraries was three nested multiplex PCR rounds using slightly modified ARM-PCR. TRBV1-TRBV30 forward primers and a C-beta reverse primer were used in the first two PCR rounds, which each ran for about 10 cycles. In TCRdb, the multiplex PCR reads were re-called with MiXCR into one record per CDR3 protein. Of under 200,000 distinct CDR3 sequences in the sample, around four fifths are singletons; the top ten hold 15% to 20%.

The chain couples TRBV30 to TRBJ2-7; D is perhaps TRBD2 (6 bases). Material: tumor tissue from primary liver carcinoma. The clonotype comes from a man in his forties with primary liver carcinoma and hepatitis B virus infection. CDR3 amino acids: CVWRNGGYEQYF. The CDR3, as DNA: TGTGTCTGGAGGAACGGGGGCTACGAGCAGTACTTC.